This T cell receptor (beta chain) emerged from a study of shared T cell receptors in the human thymus. The CDR3 runs to 14 residues. V lost 0 bases and J 3 bases, leaving 7 bases between the germline ends. Germline V lookup: CDR1 SGHKS, CDR2 YYEKEE (reference sequence). The assay was immunoSEQ multiplex PCR, and TCRdb's table has in-frame clones only and misses some. The profile covers a few hundred thousand clones, with roughly 94% appearing a single time and roughly 0.02% taken by the ten largest. The clonotype comes from a human donor. The genes are TRBV5-5 and TRBJ2-1; D unresolved. The sequenced sample was thymocytes. The chain's CDR3 is CASSLGHRYNEQFF. The CDR3 nucleotides read TGTGCCAGCAGCTTGGGACATCGCTACAATGAGCAGTTCTTC.